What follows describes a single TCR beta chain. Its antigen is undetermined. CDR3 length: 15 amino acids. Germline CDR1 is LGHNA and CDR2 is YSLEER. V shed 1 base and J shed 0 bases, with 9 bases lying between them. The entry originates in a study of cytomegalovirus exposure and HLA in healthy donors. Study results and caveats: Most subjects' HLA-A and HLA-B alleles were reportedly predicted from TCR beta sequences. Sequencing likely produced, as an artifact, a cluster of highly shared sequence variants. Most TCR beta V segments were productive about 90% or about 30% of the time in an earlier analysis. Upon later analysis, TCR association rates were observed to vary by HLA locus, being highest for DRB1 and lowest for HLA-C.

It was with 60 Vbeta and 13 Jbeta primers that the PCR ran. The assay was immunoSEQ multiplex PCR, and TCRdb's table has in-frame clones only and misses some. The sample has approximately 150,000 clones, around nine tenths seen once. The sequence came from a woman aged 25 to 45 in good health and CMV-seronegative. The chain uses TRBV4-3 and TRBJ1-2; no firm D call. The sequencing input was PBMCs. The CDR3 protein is CASSQGAVANYGYTF. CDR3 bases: TGCGCCAGCAGCCAAGGAGCGGTAGCTAACTATGGCTACACCTTC.